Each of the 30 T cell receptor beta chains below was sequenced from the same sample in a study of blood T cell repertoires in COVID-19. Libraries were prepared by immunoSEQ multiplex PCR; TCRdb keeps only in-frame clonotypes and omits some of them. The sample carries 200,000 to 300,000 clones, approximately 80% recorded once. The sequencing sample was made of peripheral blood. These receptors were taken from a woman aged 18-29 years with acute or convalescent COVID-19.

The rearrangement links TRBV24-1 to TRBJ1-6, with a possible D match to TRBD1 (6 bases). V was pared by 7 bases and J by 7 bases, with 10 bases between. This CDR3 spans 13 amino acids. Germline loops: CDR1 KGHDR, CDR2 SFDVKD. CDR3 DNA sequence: TGTGCCACCAGGGACAGTGGGAATTCACCCCTCCACTTT. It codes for CATRDSGNSPLHF.

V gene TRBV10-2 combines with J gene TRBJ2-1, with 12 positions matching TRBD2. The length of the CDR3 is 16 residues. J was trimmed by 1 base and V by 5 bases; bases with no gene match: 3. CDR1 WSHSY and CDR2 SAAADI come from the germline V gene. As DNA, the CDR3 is TGCGCCAGCAGTTCTAGCGGGAGGGATTCCTACAATGAGCAGTTCTTC. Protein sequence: CASSSSGRDSYNEQFF.

As DNA, the CDR3 is TGTGCCAGCAGTTACCCTTCTAGCGGGAGAGAGACCCAGTACTTC. Protein: CASSYPSSGRETQYF. This rearrangement joins TRBV6-2 or TRBV6-3 to TRBJ2-5; 10 bases fit TRBD2. This CDR3 comprises 15 residues. Germline values: CDR1 MNHEY, CDR2 SVGEGT. With V trimmed by 2 bases and J by 4 bases, 4 bases remained unmatched.

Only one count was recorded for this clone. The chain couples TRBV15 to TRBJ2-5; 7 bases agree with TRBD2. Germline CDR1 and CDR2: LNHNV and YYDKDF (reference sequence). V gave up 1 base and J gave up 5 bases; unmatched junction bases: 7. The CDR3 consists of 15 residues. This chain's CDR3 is CATSRVTSVLETQYF. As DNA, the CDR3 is TGTGCCACCAGCAGAGTCACTAGCGTGCTGGAGACCCAGTACTTC.

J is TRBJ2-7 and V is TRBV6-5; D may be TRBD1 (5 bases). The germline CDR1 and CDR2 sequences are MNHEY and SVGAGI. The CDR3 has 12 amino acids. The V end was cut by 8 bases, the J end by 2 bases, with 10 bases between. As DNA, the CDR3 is TGTGCCAGCCGCCAGGACACCTACGAGCAGTACTTC. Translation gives CASRQDTYEQYF.

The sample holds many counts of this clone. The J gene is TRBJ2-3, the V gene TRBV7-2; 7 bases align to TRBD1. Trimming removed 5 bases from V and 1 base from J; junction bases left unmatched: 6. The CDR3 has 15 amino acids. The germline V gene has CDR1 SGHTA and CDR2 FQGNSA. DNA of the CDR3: TGTGCCAGCAGCCAGGGGACAGCACGCACAGATACGCAGTATTTT. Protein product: CASSQGTARTDTQYF.

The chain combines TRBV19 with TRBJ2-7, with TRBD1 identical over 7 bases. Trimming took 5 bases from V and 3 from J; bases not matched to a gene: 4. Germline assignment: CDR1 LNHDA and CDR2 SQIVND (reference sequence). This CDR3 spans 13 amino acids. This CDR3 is CASSPGQNYEQYF. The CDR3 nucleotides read TGTGCCAGTAGTCCGGGACAGAACTACGAGCAGTACTTC. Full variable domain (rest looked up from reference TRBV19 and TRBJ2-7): DGGITQSPKYLFRKEGQNVTLSCEQNLNHDAMYWYRQDPGQGLRLIYYSQIVNDFQKGDIAEGYSVSREKKESFPLTVTSAQKNPTAFYLCASSPGQNYEQYFGPGTRLTVT.

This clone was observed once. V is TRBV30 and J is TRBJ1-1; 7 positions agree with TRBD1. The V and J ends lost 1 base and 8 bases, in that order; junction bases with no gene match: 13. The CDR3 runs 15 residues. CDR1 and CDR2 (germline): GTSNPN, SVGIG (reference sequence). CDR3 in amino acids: CAWSGTGVVLVEAFF. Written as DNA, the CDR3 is TGTGCCTGGAGTGGAACAGGGGTTGTTTTGGTAGAAGCTTTCTTT.

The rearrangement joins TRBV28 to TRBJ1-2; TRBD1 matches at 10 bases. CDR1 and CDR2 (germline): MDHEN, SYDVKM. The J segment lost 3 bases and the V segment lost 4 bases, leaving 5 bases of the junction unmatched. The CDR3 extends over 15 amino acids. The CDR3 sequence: CASSSWGQGYYGYTF. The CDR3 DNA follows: TGTGCCAGCAGTTCCTGGGGACAGGGGTACTATGGCTACACCTTC.

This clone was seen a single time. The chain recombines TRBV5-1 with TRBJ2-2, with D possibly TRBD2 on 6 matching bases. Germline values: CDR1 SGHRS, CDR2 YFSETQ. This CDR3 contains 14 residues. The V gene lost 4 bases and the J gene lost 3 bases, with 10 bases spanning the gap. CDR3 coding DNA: TGCGCCAGCAGCCTCCCGGGGGACACCGGGGAGCTGTTTTTT. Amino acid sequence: CASSLPGDTGELFF.

CDR3: CASSTTLDSGEQFF. The DNA for the CDR3 is TGTGCCAGCAGCACAACTCTGGACTCTGGCGAGCAGTTCTTC. The chain couples TRBV11-2 to TRBJ2-1; perhaps TRBD2 as D (5 bases). V gave up 5 bases and J gave up 10 bases, with 18 bases separating them. The germline V gene encodes CDR1 SGHAT and CDR2 FQNNGV. This CDR3 has 14 residues.

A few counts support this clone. CDR3 in DNA: TGTGCCATCAGTGAGCCAAATAGCGGGAGCCCCTACAATGAGCAGTTCTTC. Amino acids: CAISEPNSGSPYNEQFF. The chain is built from TRBV10-3 and TRBJ2-1; TRBD2 matches 9 bases. The CDR3 totals 17 residues. Trimming removed 2 bases from V and 2 bases from J; junction bases left unmatched: 7. CDR1 and CDR2 from the germline V gene are ENHRY and SYGVKD.

In DNA, the CDR3 is TGTGCCAGCAGGACCGGACAGGGCATTACTAACTATGGCTACACCTTC. Its translation is CASRTGQGITNYGYTF. The chain couples TRBV6-6 to TRBJ1-2; 8 positions match TRBD1. CDR3 length equals 16 residues. V was pared by 6 bases and J by 0 bases, with 9 bases of the junction left unmatched. Germline V gene sequence: CDR1 MNHNY, CDR2 SVGAGI (reference sequence).

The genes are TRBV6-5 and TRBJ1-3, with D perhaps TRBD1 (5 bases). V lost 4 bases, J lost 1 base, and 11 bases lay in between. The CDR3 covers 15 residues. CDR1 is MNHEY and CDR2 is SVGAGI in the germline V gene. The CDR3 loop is CASSSSDRSGNTIYF. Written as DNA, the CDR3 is TGTGCCAGCAGTTCGTCAGACAGATCTGGAAACACCATATATTTT.

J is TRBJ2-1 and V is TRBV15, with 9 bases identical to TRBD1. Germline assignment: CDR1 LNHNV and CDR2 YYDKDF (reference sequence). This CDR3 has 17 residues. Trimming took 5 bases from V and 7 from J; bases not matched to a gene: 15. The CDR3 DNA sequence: TGTGCCACCAGCTCCGTGGTCTTACAGGGGGCGTTGAATGAGCAGTTCTTC. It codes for CATSSVVLQGALNEQFF. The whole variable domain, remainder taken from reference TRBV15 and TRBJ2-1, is DAMVIQNPRYQVTQFGKPVTLSCSQTLNHNVMYWYQQKSSQAPKLLFHYYDKDFNNEADTPDNFQSRRPNTSFCFLDIRSPGLGDTAMYLCATSSVVLQGALNEQFFGPGTRLTVL.

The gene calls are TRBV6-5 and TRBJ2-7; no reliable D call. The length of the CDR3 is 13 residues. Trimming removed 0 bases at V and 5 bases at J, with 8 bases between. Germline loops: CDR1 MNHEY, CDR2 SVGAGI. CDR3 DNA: TGTGCCAGCAGTTACTCGAAGCTCAACGAGCAGTACTTC. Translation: CASSYSKLNEQYF.

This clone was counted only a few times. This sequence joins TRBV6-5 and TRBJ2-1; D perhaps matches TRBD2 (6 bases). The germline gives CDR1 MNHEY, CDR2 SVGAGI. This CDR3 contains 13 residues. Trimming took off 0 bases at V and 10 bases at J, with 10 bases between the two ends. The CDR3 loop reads CASSYSRTKEQFF. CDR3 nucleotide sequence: TGTGCCAGCAGTTACTCGAGGACTAAGGAGCAGTTCTTC.

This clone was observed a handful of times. DNA of the CDR3: TGTGCCAGCAGCTTACTCCCGCGGGGCGTGAGTGGGGAGACCCAGTACTTC. Its translation: CASSLLPRGVSGETQYF. This chain joins TRBV7-3 and TRBJ2-5; a weak D match, TRBD2 (6 bases). Trimming took 2 bases from V and 5 from J, leaving 21 bases between them. Germline V gene lookup returns CDR1 SGHTA and CDR2 FQGTGA. The CDR3 totals 17 residues.

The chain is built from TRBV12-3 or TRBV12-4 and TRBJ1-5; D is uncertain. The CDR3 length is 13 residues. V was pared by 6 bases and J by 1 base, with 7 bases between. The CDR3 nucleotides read TGTGCCAGCAGCCTATTAAGCAATCAGCCCCAGCATTTT. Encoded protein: CASSLLSNQPQHF.

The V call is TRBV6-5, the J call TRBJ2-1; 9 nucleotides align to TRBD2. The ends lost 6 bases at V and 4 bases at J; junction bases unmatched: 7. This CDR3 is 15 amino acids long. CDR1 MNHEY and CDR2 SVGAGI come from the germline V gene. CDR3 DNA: TGTGCCAGCAGGAAAAGACTAGCGGAGTACAATGAGCAGTTCTTC. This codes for CASRKRLAEYNEQFF.

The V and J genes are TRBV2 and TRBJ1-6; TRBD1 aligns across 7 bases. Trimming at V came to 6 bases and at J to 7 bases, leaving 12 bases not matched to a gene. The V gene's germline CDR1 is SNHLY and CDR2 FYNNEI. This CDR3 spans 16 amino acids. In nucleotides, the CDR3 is TGTGCCAGCAGCCCAACGGGACAGCGAAAAAATTCACCCCTCCACTTT. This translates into CASSPTGQRKNSPLHF.

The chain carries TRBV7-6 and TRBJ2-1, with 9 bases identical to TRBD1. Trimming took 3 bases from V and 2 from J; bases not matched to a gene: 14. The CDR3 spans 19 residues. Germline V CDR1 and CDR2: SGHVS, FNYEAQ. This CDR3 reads CASSFATGGGVSPYNEQFF. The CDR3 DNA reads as TGTGCCAGCAGCTTTGCGACAGGGGGTGGTGTAAGTCCCTACAATGAGCAGTTCTTC.

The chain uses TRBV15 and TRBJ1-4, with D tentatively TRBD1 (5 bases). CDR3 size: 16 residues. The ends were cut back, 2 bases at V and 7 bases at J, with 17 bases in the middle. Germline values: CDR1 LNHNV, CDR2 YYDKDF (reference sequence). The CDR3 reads CATSRSQGTGSEKLFF. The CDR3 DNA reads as TGTGCCACCAGCAGAAGTCAGGGAACCGGGAGTGAAAAACTGTTTTTT. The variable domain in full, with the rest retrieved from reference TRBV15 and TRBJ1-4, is DAMVIQNPRYQVTQFGKPVTLSCSQTLNHNVMYWYQQKSSQAPKLLFHYYDKDFNNEADTPDNFQSRRPNTSFCFLDIRSPGLGDTAMYLCATSRSQGTGSEKLFFGSGTQLSVL.

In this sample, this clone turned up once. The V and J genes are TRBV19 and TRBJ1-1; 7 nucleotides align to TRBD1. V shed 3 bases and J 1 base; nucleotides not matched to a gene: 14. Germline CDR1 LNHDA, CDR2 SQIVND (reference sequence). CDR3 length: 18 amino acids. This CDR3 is CASSIRLWGQLENTEAFF. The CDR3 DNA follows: TGTGCCAGTAGTATTAGGTTGTGGGGACAGCTAGAGAACACTGAAGCTTTCTTT. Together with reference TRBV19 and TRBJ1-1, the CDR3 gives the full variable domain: DGGITQSPKYLFRKEGQNVTLSCEQNLNHDAMYWYRQDPGQGLRLIYYSQIVNDFQKGDIAEGYSVSREKKESFPLTVTSAQKNPTAFYLCASSIRLWGQLENTEAFFGQGTRLTVV.

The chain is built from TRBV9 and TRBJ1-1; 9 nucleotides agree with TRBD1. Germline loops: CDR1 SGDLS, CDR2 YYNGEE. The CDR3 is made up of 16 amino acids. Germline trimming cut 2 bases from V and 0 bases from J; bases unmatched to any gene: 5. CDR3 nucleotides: TGTGCCAGCAGCGTGGACCGACAGGGGGTGAACACTGAAGCTTTCTTT. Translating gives CASSVDRQGVNTEAFF.

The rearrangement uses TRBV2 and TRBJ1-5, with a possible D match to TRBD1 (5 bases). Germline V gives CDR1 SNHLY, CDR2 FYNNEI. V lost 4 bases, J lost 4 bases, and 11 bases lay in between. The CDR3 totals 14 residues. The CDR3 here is CASSVEGLNQPQHF. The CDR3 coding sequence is TGTGCCAGCAGTGTGGAGGGGTTGAATCAGCCCCAGCATTTT.

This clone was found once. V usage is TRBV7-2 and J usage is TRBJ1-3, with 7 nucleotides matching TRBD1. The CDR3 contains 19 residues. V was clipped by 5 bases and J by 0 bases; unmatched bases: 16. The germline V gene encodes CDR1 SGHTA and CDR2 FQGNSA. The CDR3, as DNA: TGTGCCAGCAGCGGACCACTGGGACAGTCCGATTTCTCTGGAAACACCATATATTTT. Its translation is CASSGPLGQSDFSGNTIYF.

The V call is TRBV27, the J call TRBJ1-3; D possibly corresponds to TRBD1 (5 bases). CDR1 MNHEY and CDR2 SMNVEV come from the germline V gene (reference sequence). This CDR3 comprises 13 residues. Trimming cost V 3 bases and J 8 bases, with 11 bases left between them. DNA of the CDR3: TGTGCCAGCAGTTTCTTTTCGGGGGACACCATATATTTT. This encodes CASSFFSGDTIYF.

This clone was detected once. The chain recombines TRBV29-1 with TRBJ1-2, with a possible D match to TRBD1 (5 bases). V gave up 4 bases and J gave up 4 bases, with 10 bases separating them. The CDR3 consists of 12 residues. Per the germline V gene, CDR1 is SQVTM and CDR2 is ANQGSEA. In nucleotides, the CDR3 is TGCAGCGTTGTGGAGGGGAGCTATGGCTACACCTTC. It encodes CSVVEGSYGYTF.

The CDR3: CSVEDPVRVNEQYF. CDR3 sequence (DNA): TGCAGCGTTGAAGATCCCGTCAGGGTCAACGAGCAGTACTTC. The chain combines TRBV29-1 with TRBJ2-7, with D maybe TRBD1 (5 bases). Trimming pared 0 bases from V and 5 bases from J, leaving 14 bases between. Per germline, CDR1 SQVTM and CDR2 ANQGSEA. This CDR3 contains 14 residues.